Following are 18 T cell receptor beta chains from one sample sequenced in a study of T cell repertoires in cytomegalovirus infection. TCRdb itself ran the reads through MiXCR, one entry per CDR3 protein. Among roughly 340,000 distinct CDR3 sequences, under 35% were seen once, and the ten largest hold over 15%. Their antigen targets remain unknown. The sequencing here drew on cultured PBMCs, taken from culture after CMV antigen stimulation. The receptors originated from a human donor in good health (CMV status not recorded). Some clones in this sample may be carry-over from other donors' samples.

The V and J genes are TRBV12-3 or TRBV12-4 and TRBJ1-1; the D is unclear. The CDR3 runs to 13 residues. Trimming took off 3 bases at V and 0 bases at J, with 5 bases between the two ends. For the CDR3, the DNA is TGTGCCAGCAGTTTCCATATGAACACTGAAGCTTTCTTT. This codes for CASSFHMNTEAFF.

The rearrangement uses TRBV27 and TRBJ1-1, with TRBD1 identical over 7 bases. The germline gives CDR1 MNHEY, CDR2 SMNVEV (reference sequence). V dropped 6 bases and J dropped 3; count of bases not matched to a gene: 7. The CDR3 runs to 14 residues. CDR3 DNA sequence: TGTGCCAGCAGGGAAAGGGGGCAGGACACTGAAGCTTTCTTT. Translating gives CASRERGQDTEAFF.

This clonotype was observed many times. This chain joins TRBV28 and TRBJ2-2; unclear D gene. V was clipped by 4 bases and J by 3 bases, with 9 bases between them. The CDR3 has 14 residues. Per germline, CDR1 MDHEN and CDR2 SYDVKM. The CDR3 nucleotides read TGTGCCAGCAGTTGGATCGTGGACACCGGGGAGCTGTTTTTT. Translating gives CASSWIVDTGELFF.

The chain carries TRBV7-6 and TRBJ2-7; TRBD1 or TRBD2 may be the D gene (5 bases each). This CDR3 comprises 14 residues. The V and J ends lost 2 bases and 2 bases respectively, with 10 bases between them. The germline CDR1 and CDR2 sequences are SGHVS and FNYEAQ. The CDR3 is CASSLSGTAYEQYF. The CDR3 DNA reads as TGTGCCAGCAGCTTATCCGGGACCGCCTACGAGCAGTACTTC.

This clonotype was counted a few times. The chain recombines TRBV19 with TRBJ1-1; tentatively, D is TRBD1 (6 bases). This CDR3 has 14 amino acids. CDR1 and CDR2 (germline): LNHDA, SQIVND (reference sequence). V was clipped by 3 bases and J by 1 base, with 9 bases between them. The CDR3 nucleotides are TGTGCCAGTAGTATGGCCAGGGGGAACACTGAAGCTTTCTTT. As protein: CASSMARGNTEAFF.

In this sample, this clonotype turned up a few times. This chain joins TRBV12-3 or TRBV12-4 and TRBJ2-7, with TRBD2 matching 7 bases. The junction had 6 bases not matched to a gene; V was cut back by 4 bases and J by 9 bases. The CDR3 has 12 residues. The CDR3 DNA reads TGTGCCAGCAGTTCCGGGGGGTATCGGCAGTACTTC. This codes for CASSSGGYRQYF.

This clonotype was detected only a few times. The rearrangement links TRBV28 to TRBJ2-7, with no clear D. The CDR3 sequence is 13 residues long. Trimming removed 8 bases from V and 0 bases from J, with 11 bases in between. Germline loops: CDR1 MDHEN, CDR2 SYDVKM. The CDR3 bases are TGTGCCAGCCTCGGACCTCCCTCCTACGAGCAGTACTTC. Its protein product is CASLGPPSYEQYF.

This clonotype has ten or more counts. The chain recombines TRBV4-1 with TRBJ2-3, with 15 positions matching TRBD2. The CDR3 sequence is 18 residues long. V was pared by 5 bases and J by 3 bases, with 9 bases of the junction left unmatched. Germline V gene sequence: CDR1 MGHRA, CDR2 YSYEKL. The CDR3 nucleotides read TGCGCCAGCAGCTTTCGGACTAGCGGGAGGGCCATGACAGATACGCAGTATTTT. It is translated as CASSFRTSGRAMTDTQYF.

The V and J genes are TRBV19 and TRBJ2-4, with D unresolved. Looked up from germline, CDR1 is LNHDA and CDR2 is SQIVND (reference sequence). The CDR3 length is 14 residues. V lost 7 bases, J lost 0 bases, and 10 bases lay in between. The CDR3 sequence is CASTTSLAKNIQYF. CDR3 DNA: TGTGCCAGTACCACGAGTCTAGCCAAAAACATTCAGTACTTC. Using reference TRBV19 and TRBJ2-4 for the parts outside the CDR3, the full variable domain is DGGITQSPKYLFRKEGQNVTLSCEQNLNHDAMYWYRQDPGQGLRLIYYSQIVNDFQKGDIAEGYSVSREKKESFPLTVTSAQKNPTAFYLCASTTSLAKNIQYFGAGTRLSVL.

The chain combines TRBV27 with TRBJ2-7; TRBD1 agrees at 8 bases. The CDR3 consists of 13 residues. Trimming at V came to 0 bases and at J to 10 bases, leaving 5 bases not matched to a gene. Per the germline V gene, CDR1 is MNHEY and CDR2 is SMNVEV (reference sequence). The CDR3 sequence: CASSLSQQGGQYF. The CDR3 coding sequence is TGTGCCAGCAGTTTATCGCAACAGGGGGGACAGTACTTC.

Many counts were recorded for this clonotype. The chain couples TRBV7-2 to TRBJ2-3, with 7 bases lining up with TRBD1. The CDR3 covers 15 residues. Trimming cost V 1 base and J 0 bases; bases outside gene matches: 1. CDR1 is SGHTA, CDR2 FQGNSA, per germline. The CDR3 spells CASSLGGQSTDTQYF. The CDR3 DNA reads TGTGCCAGCAGCTTAGGGGGACAGAGCACAGATACGCAGTATTTT.

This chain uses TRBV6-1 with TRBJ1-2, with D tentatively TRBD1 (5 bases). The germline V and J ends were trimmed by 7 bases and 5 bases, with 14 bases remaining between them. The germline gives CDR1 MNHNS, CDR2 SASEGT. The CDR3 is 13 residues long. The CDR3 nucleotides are TGTGCCAGCAAACGGGGCAGGGATTATGGCTACACCTTC. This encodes CASKRGRDYGYTF.

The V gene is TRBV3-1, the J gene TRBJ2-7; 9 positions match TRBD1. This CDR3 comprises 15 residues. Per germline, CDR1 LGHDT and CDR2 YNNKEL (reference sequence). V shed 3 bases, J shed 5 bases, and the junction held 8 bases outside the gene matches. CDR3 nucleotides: TGTGCCAGCAGCCACCGGGACAGGGAGTCCCACGAGCAGTACTTC. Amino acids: CASSHRDRESHEQYF.

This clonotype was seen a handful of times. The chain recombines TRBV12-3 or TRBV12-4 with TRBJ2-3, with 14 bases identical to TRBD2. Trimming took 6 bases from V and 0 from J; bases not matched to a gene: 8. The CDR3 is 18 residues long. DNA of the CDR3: TGTGCCAGCAGCCCGGGACTAGCGGGAGTATCTAGCACAGATACGCAGTATTTT. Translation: CASSPGLAGVSSTDTQYF.

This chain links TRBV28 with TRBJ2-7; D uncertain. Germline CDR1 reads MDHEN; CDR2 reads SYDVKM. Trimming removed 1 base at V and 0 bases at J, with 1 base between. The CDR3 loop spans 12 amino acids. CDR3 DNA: TGTGCCAGCAGTTTATACTCCTACGAGCAGTACTTC. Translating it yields CASSLYSYEQYF.

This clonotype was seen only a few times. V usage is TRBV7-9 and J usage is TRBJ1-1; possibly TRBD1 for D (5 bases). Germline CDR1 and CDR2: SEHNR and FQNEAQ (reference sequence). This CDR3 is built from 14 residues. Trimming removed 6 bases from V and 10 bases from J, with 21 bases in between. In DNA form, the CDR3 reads TGTGCCAGCAGGCCGGACACCAATTGGGATGGAGCTTTCTTT. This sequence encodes CASRPDTNWDGAFF.

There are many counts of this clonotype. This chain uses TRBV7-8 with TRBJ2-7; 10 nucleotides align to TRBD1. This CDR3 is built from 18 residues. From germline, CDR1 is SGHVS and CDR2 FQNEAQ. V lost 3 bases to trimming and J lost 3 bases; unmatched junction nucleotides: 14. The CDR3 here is CASSLGQGTRFKVYEQYF. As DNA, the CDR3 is TGTGCCAGCAGCTTGGGACAGGGGACAAGGTTTAAGGTCTACGAGCAGTACTTC.

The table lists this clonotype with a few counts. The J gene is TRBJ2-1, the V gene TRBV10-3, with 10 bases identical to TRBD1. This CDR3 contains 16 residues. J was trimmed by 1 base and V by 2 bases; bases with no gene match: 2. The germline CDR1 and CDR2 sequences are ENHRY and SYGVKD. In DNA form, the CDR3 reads TGTGCCATCAGTGAGGCGGGACAGGGGTCCTACAATGAGCAGTTCTTC. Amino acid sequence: CAISEAGQGSYNEQFF.